This T cell receptor beta chain was identified in a study of blood T cell repertoires in COVID-19. The wider study: Some COVID-19 samples were acute and others convalescent; all came from the United States, Italy and Spain. The analysed material was cDNA or gDNA that came from T cells, B-cell-depleted T cells, or PBMCs.

Methods used by the authors: Amplified reference gene primers provided the basis for estimating nucleated cell counts. TCRdb's copy holds only in-frame clones and misses some; the assay was immunoSEQ multiplex PCR. The V and J calls and clone size come from that table; D and trimming were worked out from the DNA. The table lists about 55,000 clones, over 70% of them singletons. In germline, CDR1 is MNHEY, CDR2 SVGAGI. The germline V and J ends were trimmed by 9 bases and 0 bases, with 12 bases remaining between them. The CDR3 totals 14 residues. The sequenced material came from peripheral blood. The clonotype was recovered from a woman in her seventies with acute or convalescent COVID-19. The gene calls are TRBV6-5 and TRBJ2-4; a possible D gene is TRBD1 (5 bases). The CDR3 DNA reads TGTGCCAGAAACAGGATACTAGCCAAAAACATTCAGTACTTC. It encodes CARNRILAKNIQYF.